These T cell receptor beta chains were read from a single sample in a study of PD-1 blockade in classical Hodgkin lymphoma. Only in-frame clones appear in the TCRdb table, and some are missing; sequencing was by immunoSEQ multiplex PCR. The table has nearly 55,000 clones, roughly 80% seen once. Specimen: peripheral blood mononuclear cells (PBMCs), collected at baseline. The receptors were gathered from a human donor with classical Hodgkin lymphoma. Each CDR3 is given with its conserved first and last residue. Each record gives: V gene, J gene, clone size, D gene, CDR3 protein, CDR3 DNA. A D gene is named only where the DNA matches it firmly. Expanded clones are given a class, and other clones once, few, many or no size at all.

V: TRBV10-3
J: TRBJ1-5
size: .
D: .
CDR3: CATRSGFNQPQHF
DNA: TGTGCCACCCGGTCAGGGTTCAATCAGCCCCAGCATTTT

V: TRBV5-1
J: TRBJ2-2
size: few
D: .
CDR3: CASSLEWGGTGELFF
DNA: TGCGCCAGCAGCTTGGAGTGGGGTGGCACCGGGGAGCTGTTTTTT

V: TRBV11-1
J: TRBJ2-2
size: .
D: .
CDR3: CASNDWGRSTGELFF
DNA: TGTGCCAGCAACGACTGGGGAAGGTCGACCGGGGAGCTGTTTTTT

V: TRBV7-9
J: TRBJ2-6
size: .
D: .
CDR3: CASSLTVSGANVLTF
DNA: TGTGCCAGCAGCCTGACAGTCTCTGGGGCCAACGTCCTGACTTTC

V: TRBV6-5
J: TRBJ2-3
size: .
D: .
CDR3: CASSYSHGTDTQYF
DNA: TGTGCCAGCAGTTACTCTCACGGCACAGATACGCAGTATTTT

V: TRBV7-8
J: TRBJ1-1
size: .
D: .
CDR3: CASSDRRLRPEAFF
DNA: TGTGCCAGCAGCGATCGAAGGCTCCGCCCTGAAGCTTTCTTT

V: TRBV9
J: TRBJ2-3
size: once
D: .
CDR3: CASSDRSYTDTQYF
DNA: TGTGCCAGCAGCGACAGGTCATACACAGATACGCAGTATTTT

V: TRBV11-3
J: TRBJ2-5
size: .
D: .
CDR3: CASSLGALQETQYF
DNA: TGTGCCAGCAGCTTAGGCGCACTTCAAGAGACCCAGTACTTC

V: TRBV6-5
J: TRBJ1-1
size: .
D: TRBD1
CDR3: CASSYSYRGQFRAFF
DNA: TGTGCCAGCAGTTACTCGTACAGGGGGCAATTTCGAGCTTTCTTT

V: TRBV5-4
J: TRBJ2-3
size: .
D: TRBD2
CDR3: CASSPQAGGPTDTQYF
DNA: TGTGCCAGCAGCCCCCAAGCGGGAGGGCCAACAGATACGCAGTATTTT

V: TRBV7-2
J: TRBJ2-1
size: few
D: .
CDR3: CASSLAGLGLGEQFF
DNA: TGTGCCAGCAGCTTAGCGGGGCTGGGGTTGGGGGAGCAGTTCTTC

V: TRBV4-1
J: TRBJ2-1
size: once
D: .
CDR3: CASSPPKELLSYNEQFF
DNA: TGCGCCAGCAGCCCCCCTAAGGAACTTCTGTCTTACAATGAGCAGTTCTTC

V: TRBV5-5
J: TRBJ1-1
size: .
D: TRBD1
CDR3: CASSPGQMNTEAFF
DNA: TGTGCCAGCAGCCCGGGACAGATGAACACTGAAGCTTTCTTT

V: TRBV11-3
J: TRBJ1-3
size: once
D: .
CDR3: CASSLGGNTIYF
DNA: TGTGCCAGCAGCCTGGGAGGGAACACCATATATTTT

V: TRBV29-1
J: TRBJ2-1
size: .
D: TRBD2
CDR3: CSVHRTSGKIDEQFF
DNA: TGCAGCGTGCATAGGACTAGCGGGAAAATTGATGAGCAGTTCTTC

V: TRBV15
J: TRBJ1-5
size: .
D: .
CDR3: CATSSHPGSGVNQPQHF
DNA: TGTGCCACCAGCAGCCACCCGGGGTCTGGGGTAAATCAGCCCCAGCATTTT

V: TRBV5-6
J: TRBJ1-3
size: .
D: .
CDR3: CASSWRSHSGNTIYF
DNA: TGTGCCAGCAGCTGGCGCAGCCACTCTGGAAACACCATATATTTT